These T cell receptor beta chains were read from a single sample in a study of vaccination and CD4 T cells after COVID-19. MiXCR, run by TCRdb on the PCR reads, gives a single entry per CDR3 protein. The profile shows some 25,000 distinct CDR3 sequences, 55% to 70% of them singletons. No antigen is known for these receptors. The sequenced material came from CD4+ T cells from blood, cultured in vitro. All receptors derive from a human donor who had recovered from COVID-19. CDR3s leave out the opening cysteine and the closing phenylalanine or tryptophan.

V gene	J gene	CDR3 protein
TRBV20-1	TRBJ2-7	SARNRGSYEQY
TRBV12-5	TRBJ2-3	ASGLGREWGDTQY
TRBV7-2	TRBJ2-3	ASSLGFGSTSSTQY
TRBV6-2/TRBV6-3	TRBJ2-5	ASSYPYHSGRALGETQY
TRBV28	TRBJ2-7	ASSYLAGPEHEQY
TRBV15	TRBJ2-6	ATRASGANVLT
TRBV28	TRBJ2-7	ASRTTVPYEQY
TRBV28	TRBJ1-2	ASSHPGHYGYT
TRBV18	TRBJ1-4	ASEEGNEKLF
TRBV20-1	TRBJ2-5	SAPSGRVLETQY
TRBV6-2/TRBV6-3	TRBJ2-5	ASSYQGPETQY
TRBV2	TRBJ2-7	ASRNTYEQY
TRBV7-2	TRBJ2-5	ASSRGGTKETQY
TRBV19	TRBJ1-2	ASSIEPSLYGYT
TRBV7-2	TRBJ2-7	ASCPSTGYEQY
TRBV5-4	TRBJ2-5	ASSLDRGRVPGTQY
TRBV7-3	TRBJ2-7	ASSPPDRVFRDRGIREQY
TRBV19	TRBJ2-7	ASSRLPGDEQY
TRBV18	TRBJ1-5	ASSPSGTGGQPQH
TRBV19	TRBJ2-3	ASSPGVGYTDTQY
TRBV6-5	TRBJ2-6	ASSSRASPAGANVLT
TRBV12-3/TRBV12-4	TRBJ1-5	ASSFGGNQPQH
TRBV28	TRBJ1-5	ASSRTRIRDSSNQPQH